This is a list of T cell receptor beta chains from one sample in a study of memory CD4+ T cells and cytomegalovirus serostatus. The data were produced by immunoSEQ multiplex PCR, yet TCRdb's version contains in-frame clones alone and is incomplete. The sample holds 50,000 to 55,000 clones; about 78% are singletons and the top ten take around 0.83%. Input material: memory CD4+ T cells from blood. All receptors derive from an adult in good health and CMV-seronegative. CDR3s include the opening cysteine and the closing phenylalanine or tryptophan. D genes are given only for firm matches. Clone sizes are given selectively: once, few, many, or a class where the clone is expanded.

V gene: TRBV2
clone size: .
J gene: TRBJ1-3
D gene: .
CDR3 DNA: TGTGCCAGCAGATCCTTAGCCGCCTCTGGAAACACCATATATTTT
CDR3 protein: CASRSLAASGNTIYF

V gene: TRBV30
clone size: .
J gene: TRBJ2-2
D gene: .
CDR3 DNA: TGTGCCTGGAAGGGCACTGGGACCGGGGAGCTGTTTTTT
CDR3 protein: CAWKGTGTGELFF

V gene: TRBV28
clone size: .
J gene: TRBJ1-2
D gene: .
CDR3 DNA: TGTGCCAGCAGTACTCCGGGACTCTCGAAAAATACCTATGGCTACACCTTC
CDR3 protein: CASSTPGLSKNTYGYTF

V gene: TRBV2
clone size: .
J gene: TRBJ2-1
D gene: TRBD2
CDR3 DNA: TGTGCCAGCAAGTCAAGCGGGGGGTCCTATTACAATGAGCAGTTCTTC
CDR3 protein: CASKSSGGSYYNEQFF

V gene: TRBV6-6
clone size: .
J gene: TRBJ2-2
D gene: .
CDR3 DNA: TGTGCCAGCAGTTACTTTGTCACCGGGGAGCTGTTTTTT
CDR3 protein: CASSYFVTGELFF

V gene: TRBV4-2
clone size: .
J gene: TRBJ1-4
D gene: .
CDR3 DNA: TGTGCCAGCAGCCAAGGACCACAGGGTAATGAAAAACTGTTTTTT
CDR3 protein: CASSQGPQGNEKLFF

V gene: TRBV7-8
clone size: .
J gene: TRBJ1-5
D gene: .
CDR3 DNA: TGTGCCAGCACCCTTGTGTCGCCTCAAGGTAATCAGCCCCAGCATTTT
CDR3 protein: CASTLVSPQGNQPQHF

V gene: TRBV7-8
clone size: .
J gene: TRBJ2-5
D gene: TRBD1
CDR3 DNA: TGTGCCAGCAGCACGGACAGGGAAGGGACCCAGTACTTC
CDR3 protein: CASSTDREGTQYF

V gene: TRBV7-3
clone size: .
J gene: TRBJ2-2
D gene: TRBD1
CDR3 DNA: TGTGCCAGCAGCCCGGGGACAGCCCCCACCGGGGAGCTGTTTTTT
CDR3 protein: CASSPGTAPTGELFF

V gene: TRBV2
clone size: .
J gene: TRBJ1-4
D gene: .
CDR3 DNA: TGTGCCAGCAGTGAAACAGGGAGAAGTGAAAAACTGTTTTTT
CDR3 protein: CASSETGRSEKLFF

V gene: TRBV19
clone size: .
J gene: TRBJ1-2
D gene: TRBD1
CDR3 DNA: TGTGCCAGTAGTACCACCGGGACAGGGGGCAACTATGGCTACACCTTC
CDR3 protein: CASSTTGTGGNYGYTF

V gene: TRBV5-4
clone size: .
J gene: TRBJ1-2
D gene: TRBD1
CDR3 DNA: TGTGCCAGCAGCTTACCAGGGGGCTATGGCTACACCTTC
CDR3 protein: CASSLPGGYGYTF

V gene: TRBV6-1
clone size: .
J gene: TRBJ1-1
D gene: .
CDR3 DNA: TGTGCCAGCAGGGGGGGCAGGGGATCTGAAGCTTTCTTT
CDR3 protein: CASRGGRGSEAFF

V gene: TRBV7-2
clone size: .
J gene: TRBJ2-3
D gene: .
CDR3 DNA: TGTGCCAGCAGCTTAAGCCATCCACGCACAGATACGCAGTATTTT
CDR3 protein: CASSLSHPRTDTQYF

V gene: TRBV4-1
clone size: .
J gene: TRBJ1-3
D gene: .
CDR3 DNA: TGCGCCAGCAGCCAAGATAATGAGGCCCTGGGAGGAAACACCATATATTTT
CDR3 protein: CASSQDNEALGGNTIYF

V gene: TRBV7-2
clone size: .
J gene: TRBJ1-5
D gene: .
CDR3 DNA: TGTGCCAGCAGCTTAGACCCACAGGGAATTCAGCCCCAGCATTTT
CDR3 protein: CASSLDPQGIQPQHF

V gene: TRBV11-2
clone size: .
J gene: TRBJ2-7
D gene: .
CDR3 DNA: TGTGCCAGCAGCTTTTCCTACGAGCAGTACTTC
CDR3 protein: CASSFSYEQYF

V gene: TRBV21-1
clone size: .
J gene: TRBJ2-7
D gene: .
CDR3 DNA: TGTGCCAGCGTTAGAAGTTGCCTCTCCTACGAGCAGTACTTC
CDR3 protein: CASVRSCLSYEQYF

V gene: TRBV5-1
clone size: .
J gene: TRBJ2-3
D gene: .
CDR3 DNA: TGCGCCAGCAGCTTGCGGGGCACCTCGGGGGATACGCAGTATTTT
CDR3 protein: CASSLRGTSGDTQYF

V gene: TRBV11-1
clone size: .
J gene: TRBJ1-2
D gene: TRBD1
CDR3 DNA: TGTGCCAGCAGCAACCGGGGGACAGCCTTTTTGCATAACTATGGCTACACCTTC
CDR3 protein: CASSNRGTAFLHNYGYTF

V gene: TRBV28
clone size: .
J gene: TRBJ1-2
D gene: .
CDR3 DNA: TGTGCCAGCAGTTCCCAATTCGACAGGATCTATGGCTACACCTTC
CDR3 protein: CASSSQFDRIYGYTF

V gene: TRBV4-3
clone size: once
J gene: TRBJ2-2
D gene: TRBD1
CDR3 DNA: TGCGCCAGCAGCCAACTGCACATCAGGGGGACCGGGGAGCTGTTTTTT
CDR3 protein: CASSQLHIRGTGELFF

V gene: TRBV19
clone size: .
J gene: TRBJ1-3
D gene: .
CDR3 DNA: TGTGCCAGTAGACGCAACGGACGGGACTCTGGAAACACCATATATTTT
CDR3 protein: CASRRNGRDSGNTIYF

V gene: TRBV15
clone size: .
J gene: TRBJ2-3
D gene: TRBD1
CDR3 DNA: TGTGCCACCAGAGACAGGGGGTCTACGCAGTATTTT
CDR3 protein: CATRDRGSTQYF

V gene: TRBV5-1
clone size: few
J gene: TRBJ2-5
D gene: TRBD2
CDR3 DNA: TGCGCCAGCAGCCCTGGGACTAGCGGGGAAACCGCCCAAGAGACCCAGTACTTC
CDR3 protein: CASSPGTSGETAQETQYF

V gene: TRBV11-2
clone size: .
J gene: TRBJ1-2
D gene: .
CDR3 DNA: TGTGCCAGCAGCTTACGGGGCGGCTATGGCTACACCTTC
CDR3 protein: CASSLRGGYGYTF

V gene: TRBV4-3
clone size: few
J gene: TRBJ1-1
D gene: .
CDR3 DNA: TGCGCCAGCAGCCAAGAGGGGGCGACTGAAGCTTTCTTT
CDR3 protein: CASSQEGATEAFF

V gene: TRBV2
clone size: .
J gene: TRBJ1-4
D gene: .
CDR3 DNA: TGTGCCAGCAGTGTACAGGGAATTGGACAGTTAATAGGGGAAAAACTGTTTTTT
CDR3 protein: CASSVQGIGQLIGEKLFF